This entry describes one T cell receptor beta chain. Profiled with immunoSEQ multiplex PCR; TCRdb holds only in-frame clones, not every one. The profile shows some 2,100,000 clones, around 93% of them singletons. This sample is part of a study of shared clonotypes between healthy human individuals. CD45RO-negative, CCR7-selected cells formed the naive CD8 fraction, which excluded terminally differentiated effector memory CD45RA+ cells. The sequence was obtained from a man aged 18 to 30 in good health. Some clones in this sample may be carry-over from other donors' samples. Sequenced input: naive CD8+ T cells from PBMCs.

The CDR3 loop reads CATAPWAGGAKNIQYF. CDR3 DNA sequence: TGTGCCACCGCCCCTTGGGCGGGAGGTGCCAAAAACATTCAGTACTTC. The chain links TRBV15 to TRBJ2-4, with 8 nucleotides matching TRBD2. From germline, CDR1 is LNHNV and CDR2 YYDKDF (reference sequence). The CDR3 totals 16 residues. V trimming: 8 bases; J trimming: 1 base; junction bases outside the gene matches: 10.